The 14 T cell receptor beta chains below come from one sample, sequenced in a study of T cells in women clearing cervical HPV infection. The data were produced by immunoSEQ multiplex PCR, yet TCRdb's version contains in-frame clones alone and is incomplete. The table lists some 39,000 clones. Sequenced material: blood buffy coat. The receptors derive from a woman aged 18 to 75 with a cervical HPV16 infection that either progressed to CIN3+ or cleared (not recorded which).

Remarks on this clone: Coverage ceases 3 residues before the CDR3 finishes, and the germline J gene fills in the end. The chain combines TRBV16 with TRBJ1-1; D gene ambiguous. CDR1 and CDR2 (germline): KGHSY, FQNENV. V lost 2 bases and J lost 0, with 13 bases in between. This CDR3 comprises 16 residues. CDR3: CASSQSPARMNTEAFF. The sequenced part of the CDR3 DNA is TGTGCCAGCAGCCAAAGCCCAGCGCGGATGAACACTGAA.

With regard to this clone: Read data end 3 residues before the CDR3 end; the end is taken from the germline J gene. The V gene is TRBV7-2, the J gene TRBJ1-5; 8 nucleotides align to TRBD1. CDR3 length: 14 residues. Germline loops: CDR1 SGHTA, CDR2 FQGNSA. V shed 6 bases, J shed 5 bases, and the junction held 6 bases outside the gene matches. Partial CDR3 DNA: TGTGCCAGCAGTACCGACAGGGGCGATCAGCCC. Encoded protein: CASSTDRGDQP. The whole CDR3 sequence reads CASSTDRGDQPQHF.

Worth noting for this clone: Sequence at one end of the junction differs from germline and may be a read error. The DNA ends 3 residues before the CDR3 does, and the rest of the CDR3 is filled in from the germline J gene. The gene calls are TRBV5-1 and TRBJ1-2, with 11 bases aligning to TRBD1. Germline V gives CDR1 SGHRS, CDR2 YFSETQ. CDR3 size: 17 residues. The CDR3 sequence: CAGSLGPGQGGDYGYTF. CDR3 bases read: TGCGCCGGCAGCCTAGGTCCGGGACAGGGGGGTGACTATGGC.

To note about this clone: Read coverage stops 3 residues before the CDR3 terminus; the germline J gene supplies the remainder. The chain links TRBV27 to TRBJ1-2, with TRBD1 as a possible D gene (5 bases). Germline values: CDR1 MNHEY, CDR2 SMNVEV (reference sequence). The V and J ends lost 3 bases and 2 bases respectively, with 7 bases between them. The CDR3 is 13 residues long. CDR3 DNA (partial): TGTGCCAGCAGTTTTGGGGGGAACTATGGC. It yields the protein CASSFGGNYG. The CDR3 in full is CASSFGGNYGYTF.

Worth noting for this clone: The read terminates 3 residues before the CDR3 end, so the remaining end is supplied by the germline J gene. The chain carries TRBV2 and TRBJ2-7; 8 bases are a match to TRBD2. This CDR3 spans 14 amino acids. The germline V gene has CDR1 SNHLY and CDR2 FYNNEI. V shed 6 bases and J 3 bases; nucleotides not matched to a gene: 7. The chain's CDR3 is CASRGAGGIYEQYF. The sequenced CDR3 bases are TGTGCCAGCAGGGGGGCGGGAGGCATCTACGAG.

For this clone: The sequenced fragment ends 3 residues before the CDR3 boundary, so the rest is inferred from the germline J gene. The rearrangement uses TRBV19 and TRBJ2-2; D tentatively fits TRBD1 or TRBD2 (6 bases each). Trimming cost V 8 bases and J 0 bases, with 22 bases left between them. The CDR3 has 18 amino acids. Germline V gene data show CDR1 as LNHDA and CDR2 as SQIVND (reference sequence). This CDR3 reads CASGRTAPGGTNTGELFF. The part of the CDR3 DNA that was read is TGTGCCAGTGGTAGGACAGCACCAGGAGGGACGAACACCGGGGAG.

Worth noting for this clone: Read sequence stops 3 residues before the CDR3 end, and the germline J gene provides the missing end. The chain carries TRBV12-5 and TRBJ2-7; D is ambiguous. The CDR3 is made up of 15 amino acids. Germline V gene sequence: CDR1 LGHNT, CDR2 FRNRAP. Trimming removed 0 bases from V and 3 bases from J, with 12 bases in between. The CDR3 region is CASGLVRVPYYEQYF. The CDR3 bases that were read are TGTGCTAGTGGTTTGGTAAGGGTTCCTTACTACGAG.

As concerns this clone: The CDR3 is cut off 3 residues early in the read; its end comes from the germline J gene. The V gene is TRBV7-7, the J gene TRBJ2-7; 7 bases are shared with TRBD1. V dropped 1 base and J dropped 6; count of bases not matched to a gene: 9. CDR3 length equals 15 residues. The germline gives CDR1 SSHAT, CDR2 FNYEAQ (reference sequence). The CDR3 DNA, read in part, is TGTGCCAGCAGCTTAGGACAGGGCGGGTTGAGCGAG. This gives the protein CASSLGQGGLSE. The complete CDR3 sequence is CASSLGQGGLSEQYF.

For this clone: The CDR3 end falls 3 residues outside the read, so it is completed with the germline J gene. The same CDR3 is also encoded by other DNA sequences in this sample. V usage is TRBV30 and J usage is TRBJ2-5; maybe TRBD2 (5 bases). V was clipped by 0 bases and J by 5 bases, with 10 bases between them. Germline-derived CDR1 and CDR2 are GTSNPN and SVGIG (reference sequence). The length of the CDR3 is 13 residues. The CDR3: CAWSVGVPETQYF. CDR3 bases read: TGTGCCTGGAGTGTCGGGGTTCCGGAGACC.

Note on this clone: The CDR3 end lies 3 residues beyond the end of the read and is filled in from the germline J gene. The chain carries TRBV28 and TRBJ2-5; tentatively, D is TRBD1 (6 bases). Trimming removed 6 bases from V and 5 bases from J, with 19 bases in between. Germline lookup yields CDR1 MDHEN and CDR2 SYDVKM. This CDR3 is 15 amino acids long. Here the CDR3 reads CASRPLRGSRETQYF. The part of the CDR3 DNA that was read is TGTGCCAGCAGGCCGCTCAGGGGTTCAAGGGAGACC.

Concerning this clone itself: The CDR3 end falls 3 residues outside the read, so it is completed with the germline J gene. The V gene is TRBV7-9, the J gene TRBJ2-2; 7 nucleotides align to TRBD1. Looked up from germline, CDR1 is SEHNR and CDR2 is FQNEAQ (reference sequence). The CDR3 contains 13 residues. With V trimmed by 6 bases and J by 3 bases, 1 base remained unmatched. CDR3 residues: CASRQGHTGELFF. CDR3 DNA, as far as it was read: TGTGCCAGCAGACAGGGGCACACCGGGGAG.

On this clone: With the read ending 3 residues before the CDR3 end, the germline J gene is used to fill in that end. J is TRBJ2-3 and V is TRBV19, with 10 bases lining up with TRBD2. This CDR3 comprises 15 residues. Germline V lookup: CDR1 LNHDA, CDR2 SQIVND (reference sequence). V shed 5 bases, J shed 1 base, and the junction held 3 bases outside the gene matches. This CDR3 reads CASSPGTSGTDTQYF. The sequenced CDR3 bases are TGTGCCAGTAGTCCCGGGACTAGCGGCACAGATACG.

In the case of this clone: The sequence runs out 3 residues before the end of the CDR3; the remainder is reconstructed from the germline J gene. This sample includes further DNA sequences coding for the same CDR3. The chain joins TRBV2 to TRBJ1-2, with TRBD1 matching over 8 bases. V was clipped by 5 bases and J by 1 base; unmatched bases: 6. The CDR3 is made up of 15 amino acids. Germline V gives CDR1 SNHLY, CDR2 FYNNEI. Partial CDR3 DNA: TGTGCCAGCAGTCAGGCTACAGGGGGTAACTATGGC. It yields the protein CASSQATGGNYG. The whole CDR3 sequence reads CASSQATGGNYGYTF.

Concerning this clone: Sequencing ends 3 residues short of the CDR3 end; the germline J gene provides the rest. V is TRBV4-2 and J is TRBJ2-3; a weak D match, TRBD1 (6 bases). The germline CDR1 and CDR2 sequences are LGHNA and YNFKEQ. The CDR3 spans 16 residues. V lost 0 bases and J lost 4, with 14 bases in between. CDR3 bases read: TGTGCCAGCAGCCAAGAGGGCAGGGGACCTGCAGATACG. This sequence encodes CASSQEGRGPADT. In full, the CDR3 reads CASSQEGRGPADTQYF.